The clone carrying this T cell receptor beta chain was seen more than once but under ten times. Its antigen is unknown. This sample stems from a study of beta chain features in type 1 diabetes. V was pared by 4 bases and J by 5 bases, with 21 bases between. Germline assignment: CDR1 SGHNT and CDR2 YYREEE (reference sequence). This CDR3 is built from 16 residues. cDNA synthesis used the whole RNA isolate, giving expressed TCRB sequences. Repertoires were generated with immunoSEQ multiplex PCR, while TCRdb's copy carries only in-frame clones and drops some. This table has hundreds of thousands of clones, around 12% appearing once. Study-level results: Junctions at VDJ sites from type 1 diabetes patients had fewer insertions and more deletions.

The clonotype comes from a man between 18 and 35 years old in good health. This chain uses TRBV5-4 with TRBJ2-5; D ambiguous. The sample consisted of naive CD4+ T cells from blood. CDR3 in amino acids: CASSQNTLGLEETQYF. The CDR3 DNA sequence: TGTGCCAGCAGCCAAAACACCCTTGGATTGGAGGAGACCCAGTACTTC. The entire variable domain, with the rest obtained from reference TRBV5-4 and TRBJ2-5, is as follows: ETGVTQSPTHLIKTRGQQVTLRCSSQSGHNTVSWYQQALGQGPQFIFQYYREEENGRGNFPPRFSGLQFPNYSSELNVNALELDDSALYLCASSQNTLGLEETQYFGPGTRLLVL.